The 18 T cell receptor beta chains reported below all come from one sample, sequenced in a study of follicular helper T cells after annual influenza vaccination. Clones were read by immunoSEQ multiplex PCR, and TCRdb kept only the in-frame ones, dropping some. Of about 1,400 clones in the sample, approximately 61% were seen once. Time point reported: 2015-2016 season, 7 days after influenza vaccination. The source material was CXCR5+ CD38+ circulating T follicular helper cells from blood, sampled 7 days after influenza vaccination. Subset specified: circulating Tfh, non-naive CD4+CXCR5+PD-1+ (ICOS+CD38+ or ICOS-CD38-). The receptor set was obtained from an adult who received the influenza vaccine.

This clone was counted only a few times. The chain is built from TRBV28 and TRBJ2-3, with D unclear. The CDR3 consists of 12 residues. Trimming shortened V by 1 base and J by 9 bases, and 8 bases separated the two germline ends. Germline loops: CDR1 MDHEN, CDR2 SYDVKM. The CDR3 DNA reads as TGTGCCAGCAGTTTATCGACGGCCACGCAGTATTTT. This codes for CASSLSTATQYF. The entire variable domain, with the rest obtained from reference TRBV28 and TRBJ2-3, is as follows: DVKVTQSSRYLVKRTGEKVFLECVQDMDHENMFWYRQDPGLGLRLIYFSYDVKMKEKGDIPEGYSVSREKKERFSLILESASTNQTSMYLCASSLSTATQYFGPGTRLTVL.

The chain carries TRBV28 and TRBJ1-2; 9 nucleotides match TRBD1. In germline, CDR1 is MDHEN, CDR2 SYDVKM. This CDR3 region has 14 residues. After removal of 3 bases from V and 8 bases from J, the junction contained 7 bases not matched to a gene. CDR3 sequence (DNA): TGTGCCAGCAGTTTTGGACAGGGGATACAAGGCTACACCTTC. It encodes CASSFGQGIQGYTF.

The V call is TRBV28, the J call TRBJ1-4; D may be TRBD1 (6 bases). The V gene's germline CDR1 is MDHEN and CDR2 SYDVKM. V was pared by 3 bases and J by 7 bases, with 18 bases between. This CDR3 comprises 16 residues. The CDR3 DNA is TGTGCCAGCAGTTTTCAGTCCGGGGGGGCGCGTGAAAAACTGTTTTTT. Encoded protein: CASSFQSGGAREKLFF. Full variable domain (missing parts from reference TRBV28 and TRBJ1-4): DVKVTQSSRYLVKRTGEKVFLECVQDMDHENMFWYRQDPGLGLRLIYFSYDVKMKEKGDIPEGYSVSREKKERFSLILESASTNQTSMYLCASSFQSGGAREKLFFGSGTQLSVL.

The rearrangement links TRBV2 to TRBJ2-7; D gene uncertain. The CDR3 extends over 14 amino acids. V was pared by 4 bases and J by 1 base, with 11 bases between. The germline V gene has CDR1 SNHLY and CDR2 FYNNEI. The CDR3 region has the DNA TGTGCCAGCAGTGCCCGTTTAGCATCCTACGAGCAGTACTTC. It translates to CASSARLASYEQYF.

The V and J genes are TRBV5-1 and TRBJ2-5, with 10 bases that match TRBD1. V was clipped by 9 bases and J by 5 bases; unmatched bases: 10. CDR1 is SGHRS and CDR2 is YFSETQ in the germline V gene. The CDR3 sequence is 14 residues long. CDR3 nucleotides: TGCGCCACAAGGACAGGGGGTACCGGGGAGACCCAGTACTTC. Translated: CATRTGGTGETQYF.

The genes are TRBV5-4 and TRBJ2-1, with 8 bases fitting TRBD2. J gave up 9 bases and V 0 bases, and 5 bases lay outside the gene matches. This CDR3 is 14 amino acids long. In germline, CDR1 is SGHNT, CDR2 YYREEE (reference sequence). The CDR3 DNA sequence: TGTGCCAGCAGCTTGGTTGGGACTAGAGGTGAGCAGTTCTTC. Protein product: CASSLVGTRGEQFF.

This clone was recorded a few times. The CDR3 loop is CASRTRADTEAFF. CDR3 bases: TGTGCCAGCAGGACCCGGGCGGACACTGAAGCTTTCTTT. V gene TRBV6-1 combines with J gene TRBJ1-1; D is undetermined. The CDR3 length is 13 residues. Trimming took 6 bases from V and 3 from J, leaving 11 bases between them. Germline CDR1 MNHNS, CDR2 SASEGT.

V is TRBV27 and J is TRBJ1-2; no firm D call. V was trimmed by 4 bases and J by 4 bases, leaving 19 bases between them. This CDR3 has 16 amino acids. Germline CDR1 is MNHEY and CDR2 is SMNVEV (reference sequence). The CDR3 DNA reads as TGTGCCAGCAGTTCCTCCGCCTCCCAGAGTGTCTATGGCTACACCTTC. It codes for CASSSSASQSVYGYTF.

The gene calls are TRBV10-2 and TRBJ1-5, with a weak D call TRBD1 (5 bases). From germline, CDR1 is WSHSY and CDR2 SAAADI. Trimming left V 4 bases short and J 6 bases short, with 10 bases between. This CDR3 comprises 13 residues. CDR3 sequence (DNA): TGCGCCAGCAGTGGGGGGGAGGGTCAGCCCCAGCATTTT. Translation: CASSGGEGQPQHF.

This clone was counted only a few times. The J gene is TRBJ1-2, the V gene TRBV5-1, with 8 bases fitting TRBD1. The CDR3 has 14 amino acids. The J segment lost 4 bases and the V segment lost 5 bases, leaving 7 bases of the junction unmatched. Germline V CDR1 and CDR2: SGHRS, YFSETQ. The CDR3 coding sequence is TGCGCCAGCAGACCAAACGACAGGGGCTATGGCTACACCTTC. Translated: CASRPNDRGYGYTF.

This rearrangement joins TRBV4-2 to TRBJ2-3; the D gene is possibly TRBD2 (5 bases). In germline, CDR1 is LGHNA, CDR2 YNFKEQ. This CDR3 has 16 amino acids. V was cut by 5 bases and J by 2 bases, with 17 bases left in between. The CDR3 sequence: CASSSNPRVTTDTQYF. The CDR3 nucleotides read TGTGCCAGCAGCTCAAATCCGAGGGTCACCACAGATACGCAGTATTTT.

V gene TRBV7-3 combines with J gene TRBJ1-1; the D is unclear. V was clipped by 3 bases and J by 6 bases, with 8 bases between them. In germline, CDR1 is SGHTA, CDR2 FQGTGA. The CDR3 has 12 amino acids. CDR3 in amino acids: CASSFYPPEAFF. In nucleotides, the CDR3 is TGTGCCAGCAGCTTTTATCCGCCTGAAGCTTTCTTT.

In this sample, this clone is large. The CDR3 sequence: CASSLGGTTSGELFF. DNA for the CDR3: TGTGCCAGCAGCTTAGGCGGGACAACATCCGGGGAGCTGTTTTTT. V usage is TRBV7-9 and J usage is TRBJ2-2; D is tentatively TRBD1 or TRBD2 (6 bases each). V lost 1 base and J lost 6, with 12 bases in between. The CDR3 is made up of 15 amino acids. Per germline, CDR1 SEHNR and CDR2 FQNEAQ (reference sequence).

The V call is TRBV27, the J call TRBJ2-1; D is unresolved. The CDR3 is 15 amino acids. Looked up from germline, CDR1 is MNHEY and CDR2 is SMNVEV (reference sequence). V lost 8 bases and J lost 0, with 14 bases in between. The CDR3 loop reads CASFLDAYSYNEQFF. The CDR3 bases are TGTGCCAGCTTTTTGGACGCCTACTCCTACAATGAGCAGTTCTTC.

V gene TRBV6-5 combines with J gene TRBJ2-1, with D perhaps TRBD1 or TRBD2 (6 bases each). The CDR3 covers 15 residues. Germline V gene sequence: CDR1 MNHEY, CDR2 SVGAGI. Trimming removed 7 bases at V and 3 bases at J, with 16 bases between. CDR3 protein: CASTTGSGGYNEQFF. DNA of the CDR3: TGTGCCAGCACTACAGGGTCCGGGGGCTACAATGAGCAGTTCTTC.

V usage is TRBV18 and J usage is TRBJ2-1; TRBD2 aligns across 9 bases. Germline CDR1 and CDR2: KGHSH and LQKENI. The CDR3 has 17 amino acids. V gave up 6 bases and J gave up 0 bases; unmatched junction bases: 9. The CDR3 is CASSHGTSPSSYNEQFF. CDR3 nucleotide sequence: TGTGCCAGCTCCCACGGGACTAGCCCGAGCTCCTACAATGAGCAGTTCTTC.

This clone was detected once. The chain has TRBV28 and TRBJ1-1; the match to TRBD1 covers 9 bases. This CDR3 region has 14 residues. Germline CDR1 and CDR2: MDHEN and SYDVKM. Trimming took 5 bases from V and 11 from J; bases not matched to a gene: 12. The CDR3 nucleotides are TGTGCCAGCAGTGACAGGGGGGGGAATCTAGGTGCTTTCTTT. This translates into CASSDRGGNLGAFF.

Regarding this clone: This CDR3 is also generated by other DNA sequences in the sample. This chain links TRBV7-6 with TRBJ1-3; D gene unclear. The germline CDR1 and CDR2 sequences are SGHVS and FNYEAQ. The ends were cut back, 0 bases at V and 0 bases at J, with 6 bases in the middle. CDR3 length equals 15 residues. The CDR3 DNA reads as TGTGCCAGCAGCTTAGCGAGGAACTCTGGAAACACCATATATTTT. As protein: CASSLARNSGNTIYF.